This T cell receptor beta chain was profiled in a study of cytomegalovirus exposure and HLA in healthy donors. Germline V gives CDR1 MNHNS, CDR2 SASEGT. The CDR3 sequence is 12 residues long. With 7 bases removed from V and 7 bases from J, the gap between germline ends came to 14 bases. Whole-study results and caveats: Fewer N-insertions (relative to the 666-donor mean) were reportedly seen in an Asian-associated ancestry cluster in a later analysis.

With regard to this clone: What it binds is not known.

The study ran its PCR with 60 Vbeta and 13 Jbeta primers. Sequencing was performed with immunoSEQ multiplex PCR; in TCRdb, only in-frame clones are kept and a portion is missing. Of approximately 120,000 clones listed, around 77% are singletons. V usage is TRBV6-1 and J usage is TRBJ2-7; D is possibly TRBD1 (6 bases). This clonotype originated in a woman aged 35 to 49 in good health and CMV-seropositive. The sequencing input was PBMCs. In DNA, the CDR3 is TGTGCCAGCACCTCGGGACATCGGGAGCAGTACTTC. Protein: CASTSGHREQYF.